This T cell receptor beta chain is from a study of neurological immune-mediated disorders. Across the study: The multiple sclerosis group of roughly 35 included around 30 relapsing-remitting and 3 secondary progressive patients.

This clonotype has a count of ten or more. The cDNA was synthesized by 5'RACE incorporating 10-nucleotide random UMIs. In TCRdb, the 5' RACE reads were re-called with MiXCR into one record per CDR3 protein. The table shows about 33,000 distinct CDR3 sequences, with less than 1.6% occurring only once. A total of 2 million PBMCs stored at -80 degrees C provided the unsorted libraries. V lost 0 bases to trimming and J lost 4 bases; unmatched junction nucleotides: 7. The CDR3 covers 15 residues. Looked up from germline, CDR1 is DFQATT and CDR2 is SNEGSKA (reference sequence). Source material: PBMCs. The chain employs TRBV20-1 and TRBJ1-2; 8 bases are shared with TRBD1. The receptor was derived from a woman in her 30s with multiple sclerosis. This chain's CDR3 is CSARDPGGASYGYTF. The CDR3 DNA reads TGCAGTGCTAGAGATCCAGGGGGCGCGAGCTATGGCTACACCTTC.